This entry describes one TCR beta chain. This sample is part of a study of blood T cell repertoires in COVID-19. Study context: Sites in the United States, Italy and Spain provided acute and convalescent COVID-19 samples. In each case, the material was cDNA or gDNA derived from T cells, B-cell-depleted T cells, or PBMCs.

Methods used by the authors: The assay estimated nucleated cells by amplifying reference gene primers. Using immunoSEQ multiplex PCR, the repertoire was profiled, and TCRdb retains in-frame clones only, with some absent. V, J and clone size derive from that table, while D and trimming were established from the DNA sequence. The top ten hold more than 4.5% of the sample, which has around 70,000 clones, about 82% seen once. Germline CDR1 is WSHSY and CDR2 is SAAADI. The CDR3 extends over 14 amino acids. The J segment lost 3 bases and the V segment lost 3 bases, leaving 2 bases of the junction unmatched.

The J gene is TRBJ2-1, the V gene TRBV10-2; TRBD2 matches 7 bases. This TCR derives from a woman aged 80 or older with active or convalescent COVID-19. Sequenced input: peripheral blood. CDR3 region: CASSDLADYNEQFF. As DNA, the CDR3 is TGCGCCAGCAGTGACCTAGCGGACTACAATGAGCAGTTCTTC.